This T cell receptor beta chain was sequenced in a study of T-cell memory formation after mild COVID-19 (dated by TCRdb to about 2021). Context from the whole study: TCR sequence clusters from the two donors were found to be largely donor specific. In two donors, T-cell clones that expanded and contracted after mild COVID-19 were followed by sequencing TCRalpha and TCRbeta repertoires longitudinally. The cohort was made up of two young adult volunteers, one female and one male, who were previously healthy. Points the paper makes about the study in general: Only two mild cases were covered by the study, and larger cohorts that include severe cases with pre-infection samples were considered necessary. SARS-CoV-2 specificity was not confirmed for the second-wave clones peaking on day 37. Clones that contracted from day 15 to 85 showed balanced CD4/CD8 phenotypes, whereas a second wave of clones that expanded from day 15 to 37 leaned towards CD4+. Some responding clones were detected in pre-infection memory, suggesting pre-existing cross-reactive memory T cells joined the SARS-CoV-2 response. Contracting CD4+ clones turned up mainly in the CM and EM memory subsets, whereas EMRA was where CD8+ clones were enriched.

This clonotype was detected a few times. Its antigen remains unidentified. Per-base qualities were not stored, and no clone one base away is much larger. The sample was run on an Illumina NovaSeq 6000. Using 5'RACE with constant-segment primers, TCRalpha and TCRbeta cDNA libraries were constructed, with sample barcodes and unique molecular identifiers added in the process. Trizol reagent was used to extract RNA from every sample. The libraries were amplified in two PCR steps, and the second step added a second sample barcode and Illumina TruSeq adapters. Libraries were sequenced on an Illumina NovaSeq with 2 x 150 bp paired-end reads. The published analysis was carried out like this. Demultiplexing of reads and collapsing into UMI-guided consensus sequences were performed with migec v1.2.7. Using mixcr v2.1.11, UMI consensuses were aligned to TRA and TRB V and J templates and then assembled into clonotypes. A clonotype was counted as expanded or contracted only if both edgeR and NoisET called the change significant, with noise models trained on biological replicates. edgeR calls used a false discovery rate-adjusted p below 0.01 and a log2 fold-change threshold of 1. PCA with hierarchical clustering of max-normalized trajectories of the 1000 most abundant clonotypes was used as exploratory dynamics analysis. Separately sequenced CD4+ and CD8+ repertoires were used to assign a CD4 or CD8 phenotype to each responding clone. TCRdb reworked the public reads: Q25 trimming with fastp, MiXCR clone assembly, productive beta chains retained. Each entry is one CDR3 protein sequence, shown with its most common DNA and genes. In this record, the V and J calls reflect TCRdb's handling and not the investigators' own analysis. A total of hundreds of thousands of distinct CDR3 sequences appear in this sample, around 27% of them only once. Roughly 12% of the sample comes from the top ten.

Ends trimmed: V by 5 bases, J by 5 bases; bases unmatched to a gene: 12. CDR1 and CDR2 (SEHNR, FQNEAQ) derive from the germline V gene (reference sequence). The CDR3 starts with the cysteine, ends with the phenylalanine, and has 16 residues. The read is trimmed to its CDR3 DNA, 48 bases read in frame from base 1. Ficoll-Paque density gradient centrifugation was the method used to isolate PBMCs. Sequencing was performed on PBMCs or a T cell subset sorted from them (not recorded which). Recombination linked TRBV7-9 to TRBJ2-1; TRBD1 fits 7 bases in the junction. This TCR derives from an adult woman who had mild COVID-19 (a few samples of this study predate the infection). The sample titles of this study are shuffled in the database, so cell type and time point are left out; the donor was told from shared clones. CDR3 protein: CASSLKLTGTNNEQFF. The bases read TGTGCCAGCAGCCTGAAGTTGACAGGGACGAACAATGAGCAGTTCTTC.